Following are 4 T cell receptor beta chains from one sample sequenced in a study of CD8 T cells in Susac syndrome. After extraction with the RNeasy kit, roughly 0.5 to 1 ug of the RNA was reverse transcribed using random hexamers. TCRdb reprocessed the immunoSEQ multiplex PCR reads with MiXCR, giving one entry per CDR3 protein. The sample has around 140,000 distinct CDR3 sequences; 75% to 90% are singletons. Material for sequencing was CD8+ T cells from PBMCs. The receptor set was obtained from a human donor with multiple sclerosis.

The CDR3 loop is CASSRGTSEIFYNEQFF. CDR3 sequence (DNA): TGTGCCAGTAGTAGGGGGACTAGCGAAATTTTCTACAATGAGCAGTTCTTC. V is TRBV19 and J is TRBJ2-1, with 10 nucleotides matching TRBD2. In germline, CDR1 is LNHDA, CDR2 SQIVND (reference sequence). The CDR3 consists of 17 residues. J was trimmed by 3 bases and V by 4 bases; bases with no gene match: 9.

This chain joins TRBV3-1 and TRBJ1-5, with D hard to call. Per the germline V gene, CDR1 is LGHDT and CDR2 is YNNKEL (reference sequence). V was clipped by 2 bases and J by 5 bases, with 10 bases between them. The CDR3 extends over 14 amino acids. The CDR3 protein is CASSQPGADQPQHF. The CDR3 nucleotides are TGTGCCAGCAGCCAACCAGGTGCCGATCAGCCCCAGCATTTT. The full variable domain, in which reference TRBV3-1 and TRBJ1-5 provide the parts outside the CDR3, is DTAVSQTPKYLVTQMGNDKSIKCEQNLGHDTMYWYKQDSKKFLKIMFSYNNKELIINETVPNRFSPKSPDKAHLNLHINSLELGDSAVYFCASSQPGADQPQHFGDGTRLSIL.

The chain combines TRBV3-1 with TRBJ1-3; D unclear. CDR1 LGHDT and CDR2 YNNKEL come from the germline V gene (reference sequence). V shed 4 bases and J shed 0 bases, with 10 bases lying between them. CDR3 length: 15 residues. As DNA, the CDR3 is TGTGCCAGCAGCCCCTCCCGGAACTCTGGAAACACCATATATTTT. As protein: CASSPSRNSGNTIYF.

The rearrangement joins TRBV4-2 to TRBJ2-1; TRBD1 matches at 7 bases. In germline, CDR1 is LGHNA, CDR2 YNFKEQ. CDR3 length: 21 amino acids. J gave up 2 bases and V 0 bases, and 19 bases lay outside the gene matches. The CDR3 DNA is TGTGCCAGCAGCCAAGATGGCCCGGGACAGCTTACCGGCATTACCTACAATGAGCAGTTCTTC. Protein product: CASSQDGPGQLTGITYNEQFF.